This is a list of T cell receptor beta chains from one sample in a study of blood T cells in healthy people across ages. TCRdb ran MiXCR on the 5' RACE reads and lists one entry per CDR3 protein. The repertoire holds over 1,500,000 distinct CDR3 sequences, with roughly 49% as singletons. The source material was blood. The source is a woman between 40 and 50 years old in good health. The conserved cysteine and the conserved F or W are not part of the CDR3 here.

J: TRBJ1-5; V: TRBV28; CDR3: ASRFYRGSNQPQH
J: TRBJ2-5; V: TRBV28; CDR3: ASLGTTRETQY
J: TRBJ2-3; V: TRBV3-1; CDR3: ASSLSLPGTDTQY
J: TRBJ1-2; V: TRBV7-2; CDR3: ASSLEATGLSYT
J: TRBJ2-7; V: TRBV7-2; CDR3: ASSSQTSGYEQY
J: TRBJ1-1; V: TRBV7-9; CDR3: ASSSPGQGYTEAF
J: .; V: TRBV27; CDR3: ASSSSVPGTSYEQY
J: TRBJ2-7; V: TRBV4-3; CDR3: ASSQARGPYEQY
J: TRBJ2-3; V: TRBV2; CDR3: ASSEGLSGTQY
J: TRBJ1-2; V: TRBV6-2/TRBV6-3; CDR3: ATRTGTATNYGYT
J: TRBJ2-1; V: TRBV27; CDR3: ASRLAGASYNEQF
J: TRBJ2-1; V: TRBV6-5; CDR3: ASSSQAAGSHDEQF
J: TRBJ1-1; V: TRBV9; CDR3: ASSVGFDEAF
J: TRBJ2-7; V: TRBV12-3/TRBV12-4; CDR3: ASSYSAANEQY
J: TRBJ1-5; V: TRBV5-1; CDR3: ASSTDGGGQPQH
J: TRBJ2-5; V: TRBV7-8; CDR3: ASSGLAGPYQETQY
J: TRBJ2-5; V: TRBV28; CDR3: ASNLVGETQY
J: TRBJ1-1; V: TRBV6-5; CDR3: ASSFQGGVTEAF
J: TRBJ2-1; V: TRBV27; CDR3: ASRLGDRITNEQF
J: TRBJ2-3; V: TRBV5-5; CDR3: ASSFGGGPVTDTQY
J: TRBJ2-5; V: TRBV11-2; CDR3: ASSLDRLAGNQETQY
J: TRBJ2-5; V: TRBV6-5; CDR3: ASSYRTRTYNEQY
J: TRBJ2-1; V: TRBV7-2; CDR3: ASSPPPGYNEQF
J: TRBJ1-4; V: TRBV7-9; CDR3: ASSGQTHPNEKLF
J: TRBJ1-4; V: TRBV18; CDR3: ASSPRGTANEKLF
J: TRBJ2-1; V: TRBV6-5; CDR3: ASSYGPQRVGLGTNEQF
J: TRBJ2-1; V: TRBV11-3; CDR3: ASSVGFYNEQF
J: TRBJ1-2; V: TRBV4-3; CDR3: ASSQDGSEQYGYT
J: TRBJ2-6; V: TRBV5-1; CDR3: ASSFEGLTGANVLT
J: TRBJ2-3; V: TRBV7-2; CDR3: ASSLAQSWTSTPTDTQY
J: TRBJ2-2; V: TRBV6-1; CDR3: ASSRDRVTGELF
J: TRBJ2-2; V: TRBV5-1; CDR3: ASSFRTGELF
J: TRBJ2-7; V: TRBV28; CDR3: ASSFFVTQGLTYEQY
J: TRBJ2-5; V: TRBV10-1; CDR3: ASREGPEETQY
J: TRBJ2-1; V: TRBV12-3/TRBV12-4; CDR3: ASSPSCTSGGYLANEQF
J: TRBJ2-7; V: TRBV5-1; CDR3: ASSSSGGASYEQY
J: TRBJ2-3; V: TRBV5-1; CDR3: ASSFGGAGLAAY
J: TRBJ2-3; V: TRBV7-2; CDR3: ASSLALVADTQY
J: TRBJ2-5; V: TRBV20-1; CDR3: SASTGETQY
J: TRBJ1-6; V: TRBV28; CDR3: ASSLSGRASEGSPLH
J: TRBJ2-5; V: TRBV25-1; CDR3: ASSEASGMVETQY
J: TRBJ2-3; V: TRBV29-1; CDR3: SVEEGLGTSGGTDTQY
J: TRBJ2-3; V: TRBV7-2; CDR3: ASSLPGGGVGTDTQY